A single sample gave rise to the 16 T cell receptor beta chains below, sequenced in a study of cytomegalovirus exposure and HLA in healthy donors. PCR primers comprised 60 Vbeta and 13 Jbeta primers. Generated by immunoSEQ multiplex PCR, the TCRdb table keeps only in-frame clones and is missing some. The sample lists about 140,000 clones; roughly 80% were seen once. Sequencing was done on a sample of PBMCs. The receptors were sampled from a female donor in good health and CMV-seronegative.

V usage is TRBV28 and J usage is TRBJ2-3; TRBD1 matches 10 bases. The junction had 14 bases not matched to a gene; V was cut back by 2 bases and J by 3 bases. CDR1 and CDR2 from the germline V gene are MDHEN and SYDVKM. This CDR3 has 19 residues. The CDR3 coding sequence is TGTGCCAGCAGTTTAGGCGCCCTGACCGGGACAGGGGAGACAGATACGCAGTATTTT. Translating it yields CASSLGALTGTGETDTQYF.

The chain recombines TRBV27 with TRBJ2-3, with 10 bases matching TRBD2. Germline values: CDR1 MNHEY, CDR2 SMNVEV (reference sequence). The V and J ends lost 2 bases and 4 bases, in that order; junction bases with no gene match: 9. This CDR3 is built from 17 residues. CDR3 sequence: CASSLKRASGSPDTQYF. The DNA of the CDR3 is TGTGCCAGCAGTTTAAAGAGGGCTAGCGGGAGCCCAGATACGCAGTATTTT.

The rearrangement links TRBV7-8 to TRBJ2-3; 8 positions agree with TRBD2. This CDR3 has 16 amino acids. After removal of 1 base from V and 3 bases from J, the junction contained 6 bases not matched to a gene. Germline loops: CDR1 SGHVS, CDR2 FQNEAQ. CDR3 sequence reads: CASSLGLSGRTDTQYF. In DNA form, the CDR3 reads TGTGCCAGCAGCTTAGGGTTAAGCGGGAGAACAGATACGCAGTATTTT.

Regarding this clone: Lacking the conserved final phenylalanine or tryptophan, this CDR3 likely reflects a read error. The chain recombines TRBV29-1 with TRBJ1-4; D is unclear. This CDR3 contains 11 residues. Germline lookup yields CDR1 SQVTM and CDR2 ANQGSEA. V shed 0 bases and J shed 14 bases, with 10 bases lying between them. CDR3 nucleotide sequence: TGCAGCGTTGAAGATCTTTCTGGGCTGTTTGTT. Translated, it gives CSVEDLSGLFV.

The genes are TRBV29-1 and TRBJ2-3; no firm D call. This CDR3 has 13 residues. CDR1 is SQVTM, CDR2 ANQGSEA, per germline. V lost 4 bases and J 1 base, leaving 9 bases between the germline ends. The CDR3, as DNA: TGCAGCGTTGGGCACCTCGGCACAGATACGCAGTATTTT. This sequence encodes CSVGHLGTDTQYF.

The rearrangement uses TRBV27 and TRBJ1-5; no definite D call. Trimming stripped 3 bases from V and 4 bases from J, with 7 bases between. Germline V lookup: CDR1 MNHEY, CDR2 SMNVEV (reference sequence). This CDR3 is 13 amino acids long. The CDR3 coding sequence is TGTGCCAGCAGTTTCCGGGAAAATCAGCCCCAGCATTTT. It yields the protein CASSFRENQPQHF.

CDR3 coding DNA: TGTGCCAGCAGCAATCCCGGGAATTACAATGAGCAGTTCTTC. It yields the protein CASSNPGNYNEQFF. V gene TRBV5-4 combines with J gene TRBJ2-1; tentatively, D is TRBD2 (5 bases). The CDR3 extends over 14 amino acids. V gave up 4 bases and J gave up 4 bases, with 12 bases separating them. CDR1 SGHNT and CDR2 YYREEE come from the germline V gene (reference sequence).

V usage is TRBV6-6 and J usage is TRBJ2-5; tentative D call: TRBD1 (6 bases). The CDR3 length is 15 residues. Germline CDR1 reads MNHNY; CDR2 reads SVGAGI (reference sequence). Deletions cut 2 bases from V and 4 bases from J, with 14 bases between. The DNA for the CDR3 is TGTGCCAGCAGTTACACAGGGATTTTTAGAGAGACCCAGTACTTC. Its protein is CASSYTGIFRETQYF.

The DNA for the CDR3 is TGCGCCAGCAGCCAACAGGACAGAGGGTGGGTTCTAGGGGGCTACACCTTC. The encoded protein is CASSQQDRGWVLGGYTF. This chain connects TRBV4-1 to TRBJ1-2, with D perhaps matching TRBD1 (6 bases). The CDR3 has 17 residues. Trimming removed 2 bases at V and 8 bases at J, with 24 bases between. CDR1 and CDR2 (germline): MGHRA, YSYEKL.

The chain uses TRBV5-1 and TRBJ1-2; 7 bases match TRBD1. CDR3 size: 13 residues. Germline-derived CDR1 and CDR2 are SGHRS and YFSETQ. J gave up 8 bases and V 3 bases, and 7 bases lay outside the gene matches. CDR3 residues: CASSSGQQRGYTF. The CDR3 nucleotides are TGCGCCAGCAGCTCGGGACAGCAGAGGGGCTACACCTTC.

J is TRBJ1-2 and V is TRBV29-1; perhaps TRBD1 as D (5 bases). CDR3 length: 13 residues. Germline-derived CDR1 and CDR2 are SQVTM and ANQGSEA. Trimming pared 7 bases from V and 7 bases from J, leaving 19 bases between. As DNA, the CDR3 is TGCAGCGCCCCTGGAAAAGGGGAAGCTGGCTACACCTTC. This codes for CSAPGKGEAGYTF.

This sequence joins TRBV19 and TRBJ2-3; D is perhaps TRBD1 (6 bases). Per the germline V gene, CDR1 is LNHDA and CDR2 is SQIVND (reference sequence). This CDR3 is 16 amino acids long. V was cut by 3 bases and J by 3 bases, with 16 bases left in between. CDR3 coding DNA: TGTGCCAGTAGTATTTCCGACAGGATAAGGACAGATACGCAGTATTTT. Translation: CASSISDRIRTDTQYF. Full variable domain (remainder filled in from reference TRBV19 and TRBJ2-3): DGGITQSPKYLFRKEGQNVTLSCEQNLNHDAMYWYRQDPGQGLRLIYYSQIVNDFQKGDIAEGYSVSREKKESFPLTVTSAQKNPTAFYLCASSISDRIRTDTQYFGPGTRLTVL.

This chain uses TRBV7-8 with TRBJ2-2, with 7 bases identical to TRBD1. The CDR3 is 15 residues long. In germline, CDR1 is SGHVS, CDR2 FQNEAQ. The junction had 4 bases not matched to a gene; V was cut back by 5 bases and J by 1 base. The CDR3 DNA reads TGTGCCAGCAGCCCCTGGACAGGGAACACCGGGGAGCTGTTTTTT. Amino acid sequence: CASSPWTGNTGELFF.

This clone came up a few times. This chain uses TRBV28 with TRBJ2-3; TRBD1 might be the D (5 bases). Trimming stripped 4 bases from V and 2 bases from J, with 13 bases between. Per germline, CDR1 MDHEN and CDR2 SYDVKM. The CDR3 covers 15 residues. CDR3 sequence: CASSSGLRNTDTQYF. The CDR3 DNA follows: TGTGCCAGCAGTTCAGGGTTACGTAACACAGATACGCAGTATTTT.

This sequence joins TRBV19 and TRBJ2-5; a possible D gene is TRBD1 (5 bases). The CDR3 consists of 16 residues. From germline, CDR1 is LNHDA and CDR2 SQIVND (reference sequence). The V end was cut by 3 bases, the J end by 3 bases, with 17 bases between. The CDR3 DNA reads TGTGCCAGTAGTATTGGAGTAGGGGCTACAGAAGAGACCCAGTACTTC. This translates into CASSIGVGATEETQYF.

V gene TRBV30 combines with J gene TRBJ2-1; 8 positions agree with TRBD2. The germline V gene has CDR1 GTSNPN and CDR2 SVGIG (reference sequence). V lost 5 bases, J lost 9 bases, and 15 bases stayed unmatched. The CDR3 contains 15 residues. CDR3 residues: CAWQLGTSRLGEQFF. The CDR3 nucleotides read TGTGCCTGGCAACTCGGGACTAGTCGGTTGGGTGAGCAGTTCTTC.